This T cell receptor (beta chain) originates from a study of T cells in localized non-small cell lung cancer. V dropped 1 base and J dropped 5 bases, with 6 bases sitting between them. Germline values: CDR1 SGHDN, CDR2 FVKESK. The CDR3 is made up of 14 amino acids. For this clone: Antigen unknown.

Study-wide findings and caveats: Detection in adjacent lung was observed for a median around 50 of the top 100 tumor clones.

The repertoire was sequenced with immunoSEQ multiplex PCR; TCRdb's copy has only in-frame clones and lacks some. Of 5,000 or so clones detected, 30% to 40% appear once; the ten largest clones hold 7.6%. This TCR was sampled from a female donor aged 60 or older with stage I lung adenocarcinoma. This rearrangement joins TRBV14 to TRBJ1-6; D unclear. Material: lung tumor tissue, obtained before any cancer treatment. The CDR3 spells CASSQAGHNSPLHF. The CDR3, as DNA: TGTGCCAGCAGCCAAGCGGGCCATAATTCACCCCTCCACTTT. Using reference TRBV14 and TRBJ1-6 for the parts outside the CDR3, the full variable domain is EAGVTQFPSHSVIEKGQTVTLRCDPISGHDNLYWYRRVMGKEIKFLLHFVKESKQDESGMPNNRFLAERTGGTYSTLKVQPAELEDSGVYFCASSQAGHNSPLHFGNGTRLTVT.